These 9 T cell receptor beta chains originate from one sample sequenced in a study of cytomegalovirus exposure and HLA in healthy donors. PCR involved 60 Vbeta and 13 Jbeta primers. The method was immunoSEQ multiplex PCR; TCRdb's version includes in-frame clones alone and lacks a portion of them. Of fewer than 200,000 clones in the sample, about four fifths were seen once. Sample: PBMCs. These receptors all come from a male donor in good health and CMV-seropositive.

A few counts support this clone. V usage is TRBV29-1 and J usage is TRBJ2-2; weak D call: TRBD1 (6 bases). Germline CDR1 SQVTM, CDR2 ANQGSEA. Trimming took 6 bases from V and 7 from J, leaving 15 bases between them. The CDR3 runs to 13 residues. CDR3 region: CSVTEQGVGELFF. CDR3 DNA: TGCAGCGTAACAGAACAGGGAGTCGGGGAGCTGTTTTTT.

This clone was seen a handful of times. The chain is built from TRBV2 and TRBJ1-3; D not resolved. Between the trimmed V and J ends, which lost 7 bases and 0 bases, there was a span of 10 bases. The CDR3 is 14 residues long. Germline-derived CDR1 and CDR2 are SNHLY and FYNNEI. CDR3 residues: CASNLAGSGNTIYF. CDR3 in DNA: TGTGCCAGCAACCTAGCAGGCTCTGGAAACACCATATATTTT.

This clone was detected only a few times. The CDR3, as DNA: TGTGCCAGCAATACAGGGGGCCGGCTAACTGAAGCTTTCTTT. Translation gives CASNTGGRLTEAFF. The chain employs TRBV2 and TRBJ1-1; the match to TRBD1 covers 9 bases. This CDR3 is built from 14 residues. CDR1 SNHLY and CDR2 FYNNEI come from the germline V gene. V was pared by 7 bases and J by 5 bases, with 8 bases of the junction left unmatched.

The V and J genes are TRBV14 and TRBJ1-1; D possibly corresponds to TRBD1 (5 bases). The CDR3 sequence is 17 residues long. Germline V gene sequence: CDR1 SGHDN, CDR2 FVKESK. The ends were cut back, 3 bases at V and 0 bases at J, with 17 bases in the middle. The CDR3 DNA is TGTGCCAGCAGCCAGACCTATCCGACAGCTATGAACACTGAAGCTTTCTTT. Protein: CASSQTYPTAMNTEAFF.

The chain employs TRBV7-3 and TRBJ2-5; 8 bases map to TRBD2. In germline, CDR1 is SGHTA, CDR2 FQGTGA. V was pared by 5 bases and J by 5 bases, with 13 bases of the junction left unmatched. This CDR3 region has 16 residues. The CDR3 region is CASSQKGSGVLETQYF. The CDR3 region has the DNA TGTGCCAGCAGCCAAAAGGGTAGCGGGGTACTGGAGACCCAGTACTTC.

V usage is TRBV4-1 and J usage is TRBJ1-5; tentatively, D is TRBD1 (5 bases). V was cut by 1 base and J by 5 bases, with 12 bases left in between. The CDR3 is made up of 15 amino acids. CDR1 MGHRA and CDR2 YSYEKL come from the germline V gene. CDR3 protein: CASSQGRGGDQPQHF. The CDR3 nucleotides are TGCGCCAGCAGCCAAGGCCGAGGAGGGGATCAGCCCCAGCATTTT.

This clone was detected only once. This chain uses TRBV2 with TRBJ2-1, with 10 positions matching TRBD2. After removal of 10 bases from V and 6 bases from J, the junction contained 9 bases not matched to a gene. In germline, CDR1 is SNHLY, CDR2 FYNNEI. This CDR3 is 14 amino acids long. In DNA form, the CDR3 reads TGTGCCAACACCCTCGGACTAGCGGCCAATGAGCAGTTCTTC. The encoded protein is CANTLGLAANEQFF.

The chain joins TRBV6-5 to TRBJ1-6; D is undetermined. Trimming took off 4 bases at V and 8 bases at J, with 3 bases between the two ends. The CDR3 runs to 11 residues. The germline gives CDR1 MNHEY, CDR2 SVGAGI. CDR3 sequence reads: CASSSDSPLHF. DNA for the CDR3: TGTGCCAGCAGTTCAGATTCACCCCTCCACTTT.

V is TRBV25-1 and J is TRBJ1-4, with a weak D call TRBD1 (5 bases). CDR3 size: 16 residues. Germline CDR1 and CDR2: MGHDK and SYGVNS. The V and J ends lost 3 bases and 4 bases respectively, with 15 bases between them. The CDR3: CASSDLGVQVNEKLFF. CDR3 in DNA: TGTGCCAGCAGTGACTTGGGTGTACAGGTTAATGAAAAACTGTTTTTT.